The T cell receptor beta chain described here comes from a study of T cell changes during pregnancy in multiple sclerosis. Only in-frame clones appear in the TCRdb table, and some are missing; sequencing was by immunoSEQ multiplex PCR. The table includes more than 20,000 clones, 90% to 95% detected once. The source of this sequence is a female donor in good health, enrolled as a control in a pregnancy study. Sample: CD4+ T cells from peripheral blood mononuclear cells, taken after pregnancy.

The DNA of the CDR3 is TGCGGATCGGCGGGGGCTGGTGAGCAGTTCTTC. It specifies CGSAGAGEQFF. The chain recombines TRBV20-1 with TRBJ2-1; perhaps TRBD2 as D (7 bases). Germline assignment: CDR1 DFQATT and CDR2 SNEGSKA (reference sequence). This CDR3 is built from 11 residues.